This TCR beta chain was recovered during a study of cytomegalovirus exposure and HLA in healthy donors. Study results and caveats: The study listed 150 to 200 cytomegalovirus-associated TCR beta chains.

There are 13 residues in the CDR3. Trimming cost V 2 bases and J 11 bases, with 15 bases left between them. From germline, CDR1 is MDHEN and CDR2 SYDVKM. Profiling relied on immunoSEQ multiplex PCR, and the TCRdb table lists in-frame clones only, not all of them. The sample yields 250,000 or so clones, around 87% seen once. Points on this clone: As yet, its antigen is unknown.

V is TRBV28 and J is TRBJ1-1; TRBD1 is a possible D gene (5 bases). The specimen sequenced was PBMCs. This clonotype originated in a woman aged 18-29 years in good health and CMV-seronegative. The CDR3: CASSLLQGGEAFF. The CDR3 DNA reads as TGTGCCAGCAGTTTACTTCAGGGTGGTGAGGCTTTCTTT.